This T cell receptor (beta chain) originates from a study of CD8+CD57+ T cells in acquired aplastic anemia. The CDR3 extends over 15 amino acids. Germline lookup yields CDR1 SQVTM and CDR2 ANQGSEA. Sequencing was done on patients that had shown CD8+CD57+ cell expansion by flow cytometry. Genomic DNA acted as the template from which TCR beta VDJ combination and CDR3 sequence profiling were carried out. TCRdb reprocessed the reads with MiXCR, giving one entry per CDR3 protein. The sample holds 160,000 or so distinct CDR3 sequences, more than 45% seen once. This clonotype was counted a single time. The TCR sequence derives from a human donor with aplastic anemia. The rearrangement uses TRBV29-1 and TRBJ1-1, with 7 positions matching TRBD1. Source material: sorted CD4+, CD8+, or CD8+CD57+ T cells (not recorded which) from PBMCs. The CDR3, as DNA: TGCAGTGCTAGAGATCCCAGACAGGGGAACACTGAAGCTTTCTTT. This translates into CSARDPRQGNTEAFF.